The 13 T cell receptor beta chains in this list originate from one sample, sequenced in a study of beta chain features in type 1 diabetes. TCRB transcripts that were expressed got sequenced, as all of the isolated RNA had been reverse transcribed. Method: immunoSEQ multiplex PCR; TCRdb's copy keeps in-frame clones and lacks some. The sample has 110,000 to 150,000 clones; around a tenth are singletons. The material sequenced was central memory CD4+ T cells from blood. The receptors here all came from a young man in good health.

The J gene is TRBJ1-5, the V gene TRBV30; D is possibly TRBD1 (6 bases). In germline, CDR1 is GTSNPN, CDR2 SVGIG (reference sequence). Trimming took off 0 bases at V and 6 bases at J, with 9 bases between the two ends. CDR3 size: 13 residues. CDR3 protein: CAWSVRGAQPQHF. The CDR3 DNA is TGTGCCTGGAGTGTACGGGGGGCTCAGCCCCAGCATTTT.

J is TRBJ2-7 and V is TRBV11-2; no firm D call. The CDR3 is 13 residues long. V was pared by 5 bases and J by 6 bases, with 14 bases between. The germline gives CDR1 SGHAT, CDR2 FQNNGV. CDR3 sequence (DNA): TGTGCCAGCAGCCCCAGTGGCCCTGGCGAGCAGTACTTC. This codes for CASSPSGPGEQYF.

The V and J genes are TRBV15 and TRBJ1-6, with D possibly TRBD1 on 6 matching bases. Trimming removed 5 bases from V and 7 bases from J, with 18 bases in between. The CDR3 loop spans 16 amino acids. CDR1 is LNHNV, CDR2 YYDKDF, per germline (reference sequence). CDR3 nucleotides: TGTGCCACCAGCGGGGTCCGGACAGCGATCAATTCACCCCTCCACTTT. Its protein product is CATSGVRTAINSPLHF.

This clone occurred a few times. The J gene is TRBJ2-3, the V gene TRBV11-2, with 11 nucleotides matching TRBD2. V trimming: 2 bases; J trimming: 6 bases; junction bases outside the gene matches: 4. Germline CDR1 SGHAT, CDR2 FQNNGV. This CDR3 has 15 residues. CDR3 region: CASSLNSGGEDTQYF. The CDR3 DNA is TGTGCCAGCAGCTTAAATAGCGGGGGGGAGGATACGCAGTATTTT.

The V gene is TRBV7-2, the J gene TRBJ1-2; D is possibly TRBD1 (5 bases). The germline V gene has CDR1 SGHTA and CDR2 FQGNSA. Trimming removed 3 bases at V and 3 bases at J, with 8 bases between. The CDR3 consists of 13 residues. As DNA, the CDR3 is TGTGCCAGCAGCTTTGGGGGGGACTATGGCTACACCTTC. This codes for CASSFGGDYGYTF.

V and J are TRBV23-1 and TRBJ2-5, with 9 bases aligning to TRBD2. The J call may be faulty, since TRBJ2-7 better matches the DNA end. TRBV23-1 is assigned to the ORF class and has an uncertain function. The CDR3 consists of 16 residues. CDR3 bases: TGCGCCAGCAGTGGACGTAGCGGGGGCCGGTCGGACGAGCAGTACTTC. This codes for CASSGRSGGRSDEQYF.

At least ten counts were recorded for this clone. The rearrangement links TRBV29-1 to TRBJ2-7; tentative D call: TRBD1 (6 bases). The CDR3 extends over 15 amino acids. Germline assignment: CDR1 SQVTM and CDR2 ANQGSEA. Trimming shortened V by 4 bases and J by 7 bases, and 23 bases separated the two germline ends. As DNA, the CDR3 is TGCAGCGTTGTTTTGTTGGCAGGGGCCTTAGGGGAGCAGTACTTC. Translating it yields CSVVLLAGALGEQYF.

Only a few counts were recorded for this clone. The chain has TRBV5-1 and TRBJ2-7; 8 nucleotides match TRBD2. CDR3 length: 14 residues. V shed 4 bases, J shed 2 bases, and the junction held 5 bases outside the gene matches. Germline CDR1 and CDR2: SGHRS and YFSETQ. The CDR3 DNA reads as TGCGCCAGCAGCCGCAGGACTAGCACCTACGAGCAGTACTTC. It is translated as CASSRRTSTYEQYF.

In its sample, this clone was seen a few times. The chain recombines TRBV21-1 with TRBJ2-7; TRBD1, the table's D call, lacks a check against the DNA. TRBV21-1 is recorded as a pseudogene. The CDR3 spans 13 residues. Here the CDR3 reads CASSLGTTYEQYF. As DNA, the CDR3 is TGTGCCAGCAGCCTGGGCACGACCTACGAGCAGTACTTC.

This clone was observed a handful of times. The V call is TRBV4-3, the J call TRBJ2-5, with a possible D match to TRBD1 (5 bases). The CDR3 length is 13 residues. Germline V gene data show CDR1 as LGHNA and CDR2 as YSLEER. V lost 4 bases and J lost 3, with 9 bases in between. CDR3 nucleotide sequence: TGCGCCAGCAGCCCACCAGGGAAAGAGACCCAGTACTTC. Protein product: CASSPPGKETQYF.

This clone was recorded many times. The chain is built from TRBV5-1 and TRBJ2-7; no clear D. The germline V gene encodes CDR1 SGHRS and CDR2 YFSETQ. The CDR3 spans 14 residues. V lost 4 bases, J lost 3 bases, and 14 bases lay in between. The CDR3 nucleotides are TGCGCCAGCAGCCCATCCGGAGTAAACTACGAGCAGTACTTC. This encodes CASSPSGVNYEQYF.

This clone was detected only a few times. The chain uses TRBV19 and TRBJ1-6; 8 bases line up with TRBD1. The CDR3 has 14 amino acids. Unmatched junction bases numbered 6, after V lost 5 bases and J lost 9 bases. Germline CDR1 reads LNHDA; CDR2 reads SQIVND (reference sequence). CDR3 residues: CASSSDREGSPLHF. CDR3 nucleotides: TGTGCCAGTAGTTCGGACAGGGAAGGTTCACCCCTCCACTTT.

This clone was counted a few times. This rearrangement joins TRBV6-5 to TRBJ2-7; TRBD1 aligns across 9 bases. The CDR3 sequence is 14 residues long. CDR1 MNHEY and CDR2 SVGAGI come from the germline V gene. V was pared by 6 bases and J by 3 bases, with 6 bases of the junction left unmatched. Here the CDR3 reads CASRRGQGSYEQYF. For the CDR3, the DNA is TGTGCCAGCAGGCGGGGACAGGGCAGCTACGAGCAGTACTTC.